The clone carrying this T cell receptor (beta chain) has only a few counts. Its antigen is unknown. This record comes from a study of T cell repertoires in cytomegalovirus infection. Whole-study context: Both CMV infection and a matching HLA type were indicated by public TCR beta signatures.

Study-wide points: Dominant in the ex vivo response were TCR beta clonotypes restricted by HLA-C and specific for CMV. There were carriers of CMV plus the relevant HLA, and cumulative public TCR beta family frequency identified them.

The V gene lost 2 bases and the J gene lost 5 bases, with 12 bases spanning the gap. CDR1 and CDR2 (germline): LNHDA, SQIVND (reference sequence). CDR3 length equals 14 residues. A single record per CDR3 protein comes from TCRdb applying MiXCR to the reads. The table includes 300,000 to 450,000 distinct CDR3 sequences, over 15% detected once. Sequenced: PBMCs. The chain combines TRBV19 with TRBJ2-5; D ambiguous. This TCR derives from a human donor in good health (CMV status not recorded). Some clones in this sample may be carry-over from other donors' samples. The CDR3 DNA reads as TGTGCCAGTAGTATATCGACGCTGGAGGAGACCCAGTACTTC. Translation: CASSISTLEETQYF.